These T cell receptor beta chains were read from a single sample in a study of CD8+CD57+ T cells in acquired aplastic anemia. Each CDR3 protein is one row after TCRdb ran MiXCR on the reads. Of 250,000 or so distinct CDR3 sequences in the sample, 40% to 50% were seen once. Sequenced sample: sorted CD4+, CD8+, or CD8+CD57+ T cells (not recorded which) from PBMCs. Receptor source: a human donor with aplastic anemia. Both conserved end residues are part of each CDR3. The order of the fields is D gene, V gene, J gene, CDR3 protein. A D gene is named only where the DNA matches it firmly.

>TRBD1|TRBV19|TRBJ1-2
CASTGQGHYGYTF
>TRBD2|TRBV2|TRBJ2-7
CASSLSGLAGTYEQYF
>.|TRBV28|TRBJ2-3
CASSFISDTQYF
>.|TRBV19|TRBJ1-6
CASSIVPDSYSPLHF
>.|TRBV5-8|TRBJ2-1
CASREGLPSYNEQFF
>.|TRBV6-4|TRBJ2-2
CASSERENTGELFF
>TRBD1|TRBV29-1|TRBJ2-1
CSGLGGQFYNEQFF
>.|TRBV20-1|TRBJ2-7
CSARDPRTSAAYYEQYF
>.|TRBV19|TRBJ2-7
CASSNQGSYEQYF
>TRBD2|TRBV6-5|TRBJ2-2
CASSPHSGRANTGELFF